This T cell receptor beta chain derives from a study of T cells after yellow fever vaccination (dated by TCRdb to between 2019 and 2020). For context, the study as a whole: Memory subsets (EM, EMRA, CM and Tscm) were sorted on a BD FACS Aria III using CD3, CD45RA, CCR7 and CD95 staining. The SMART-Seq v4 Ultra Low Input RNA kit was used to prepare libraries from fractions with low cell numbers. To follow T-cell clones before and after primary and booster YFV17D yellow fever vaccination, bulk TCR alpha and beta repertoires were sequenced over time. The cohort comprised two healthy male donors, one aged 18 to 29 and one aged 30 to 40 years. Blood samples were taken at several timepoints before and after primary and secondary immunization, and bulk PBMC replicates and cell subsets were isolated. Sorting of memory subsets took place on days 0, 15 and 45 and at 18 months after primary vaccination, as well as on days 0, 15 and 45 after the 30-year booster. Study-wide conclusions, independent of this receptor: In the sorted memory subsets on day 0, nearly all of the vaccine-responding clonotypes fell below detection. A small fraction of clonotypes showed up in both the CD4 and CD8 compartments, probably as a result of convergent recombination. FACS-sorted repertoires could contain abundant contaminating clonotypes from the bulk population, so computational filtering was required. The secondary T-cell response was weaker than the primary response but faster, peaking on day 5 instead of day 15. After the booster, most clones that had expanded after primary vaccination were detected again (around 97% of CD4 and 88% of CD8), suggesting broad maintenance of memory. Only a couple of donors were included in the study, so the extent to which the findings can be generalized is limited.

The instrument was an Illumina NovaSeq 6000. Synthesis of TCR cDNA relied on 5'RACE template switching, a step that introduced a universal primer site along with unique molecular identifiers. Priming of cDNA synthesis was performed from both the TCR alpha and TCR beta constant segments. Library amplification involved two PCR steps, and the second step added sample barcodes and sequencing adapters. Sequencing of libraries was done on Illumina HiSeq 2500 (2x100 bp) or NovaSeq (2x150 bp). From the authors' description of their analysis: MIGEC was used to demultiplex reads and collapse the reads into UMI consensus sequences, and MiXCR was used for V(D)J alignment. Clonotypes responding to the vaccine were identified with edgeR on replicate PBMC samples, with the criteria of FDR below 0.01 and a log2 fold change above 5 up to day 15. Each bulk clonotype was labeled CD4 or CD8 based on which sequenced repertoire, CD4 or CD8, contained the clonotype at higher abundance. To estimate how each clone was distributed across memory phenotypes, clonotype frequencies in memory subsets were weighted by the numbers of FACS-sorted cells. Using fastp at Q25 and MiXCR, TCRdb reprocessed the public reads and kept productive beta chains. Under each unique CDR3 protein, matching rows form one entry showing the most common genes and DNA. The V and J calls here are based on TCRdb, not the publication. The sample includes around 56,000 distinct CDR3 sequences, with approximately 6.1% observed a single time. The biggest ten clones account for 31% of the sample.

V sheds 2 bases and J sheds 4 bases, leaving 18 bases between their ends. The germline V gene encodes CDR1 SGHKS and CDR2 YYEKEE (reference sequence). Measured from the cysteine to the phenylalanine, the CDR3 is 16 residues long. Only the CDR3 region is kept as DNA, spanning 48 bases read in frame from base 1. Reading the label with the study, this specimen's treatment or condition is: live attenuated yellow fever vaccine strain. A standard Ficoll-Paque protocol was used to isolate PBMCs from peripheral blood. RNA from sorted memory subsets was extracted with the RNeasy Micro Kit. At least ten counts were recorded for this clonotype. Per-nucleotide qualities are absent, and no much larger clonotype sits a single base away.

The chain is made from TRBV5-5 and TRBJ2-5; the D match is possibly TRBD1 or TRBD2, with 5 bases aligned in each. This sample comprised PBMCs, either bulk or a sorted T-cell subset (CD4+, CD8+, memory, or dextramer-sorted; not recorded which), obtained on the day of the yellow fever booster vaccination. This receptor was identified in a man between 18 and 29 years old who received the YFV17D yellow fever vaccine. The DNA sequence is as follows: TGTGCCAGCAGCTTAGTCCGGAACCGGGGACGAGAGACCCAGTACTTC. Its amino acids are CASSLVRNRGRETQYF.